The TCR beta chain under discussion was sequenced for a study of T-cell memory formation after mild COVID-19. Study at large: TCR clusters were largely donor specific.

TCRdb called the 5' RACE reads again in MiXCR, with one record for every CDR3 protein. The data hold approximately 60,000 distinct CDR3 sequences, with over 7.5% observed a single time. The CDR3 is 13 residues long. V was pared by 6 bases and J by 1 base, with 9 bases between. Germline V lookup: CDR1 SGHAT, CDR2 FQNNGV. Findings of the study overall: Of the contracting clones, CD4+ ones lay mainly in CM and EM, and CD8+ ones in EMRA. Proof of SARS-CoV-2 specificity was absent for the second-wave clones that crested on day 37. Detection of some responders pre-infection suggested pre-existing cross-reactive memory T cells participated.

This clonotype was observed many times. As yet, its antigen is unknown. The receptor comes from a man aged 18 to 29 who had mild COVID-19 (a few samples of this study predate the infection). Cell type and time point are not known. Material for sequencing was PBMCs or a T cell subset sorted from them (not recorded which). This chain links TRBV11-2 with TRBJ2-5; D is unclear. DNA for the CDR3: TGTGCCAGCAGAGTGGCGACCCAAGAGACCCAGTACTTC. Its protein is CASRVATQETQYF.